This entry lists 12 T cell receptor beta chains sequenced from one sample in a study of T cell responses to AZD1222 COVID-19 vaccine. TCRdb keeps only in-frame clones here, not all; method: immunoSEQ multiplex PCR. The repertoire holds 100,000 to 120,000 clones, with about 90% as singletons. The sample consisted of peripheral blood, taken 28 days after the second AZD1222 dose. The receptor source for this set is an adult who received the AZD1222 COVID-19 vaccine.

This sequence joins TRBV18 and TRBJ2-7; the D gene is possibly TRBD2 (5 bases). Looked up from germline, CDR1 is KGHSH and CDR2 is LQKENI. V lost 3 bases, J lost 1 base, and 10 bases lay in between. The CDR3 runs 14 residues. Here the CDR3 DNA reads TGTGCCAGCTCACCCTTGGGAGTTTCCTACGAGCAGTACTTC. It translates to CASSPLGVSYEQYF.

The gene calls are TRBV9 and TRBJ1-1; 7 nucleotides align to TRBD1. Per germline, CDR1 SGDLS and CDR2 YYNGEE. The CDR3 has 15 residues. After removal of 5 bases from V and 1 base from J, the junction contained 8 bases not matched to a gene. The DNA of the CDR3 is TGTGCCAGCAGTGACGGGACAGCAAAGAACACTGAAGCTTTCTTT. Translating gives CASSDGTAKNTEAFF.

The chain has TRBV15 and TRBJ2-7, with TRBD1 matching 10 bases. Unmatched junction bases numbered 11, after V lost 8 bases and J lost 7 bases. The length of the CDR3 is 14 residues. Germline CDR1 is LNHNV and CDR2 is YYDKDF (reference sequence). The CDR3 loop reads CATRTGQGSKEQYF. CDR3 nucleotides: TGTGCCACCCGAACGGGACAGGGGAGTAAGGAGCAGTACTTC.

The gene calls are TRBV18 and TRBJ1-2; D gene ambiguous. Germline-derived CDR1 and CDR2 are KGHSH and LQKENI. The CDR3 has 11 residues. With 3 bases removed from V and 6 bases from J, the gap between germline ends came to 5 bases. This CDR3 reads CASSPGNGYTF. CDR3 coding DNA: TGTGCCAGCTCACCCGGAAATGGCTACACCTTC. The complete variable domain, with remaining parts taken from reference TRBV18 and TRBJ1-2, reads NAGVMQNPRHLVRRRGQEARLRCSPMKGHSHVYWYRQLPEEGLKFMVYLQKENIIDESGMPKERFSAEFPKEGPSILRIQQVVRGDSAAYFCASSPGNGYTFGSGTRLTVV.

The rearrangement uses TRBV5-6 and TRBJ1-2; no definite D call. The CDR3 consists of 14 residues. Germline-derived CDR1 and CDR2 are SGHDT and YYEEEE. Deletions cut 4 bases from V and 0 bases from J, with 10 bases between. CDR3 in DNA: TGTGCCAGCAGCCCCGGGTCTCCTAACTATGGCTACACCTTC. It translates to CASSPGSPNYGYTF.

The chain recombines TRBV4-2 with TRBJ2-2; TRBD2 agrees at 13 bases. V lost 4 bases to trimming and J lost 6 bases; unmatched junction nucleotides: 14. This CDR3 comprises 19 residues. Germline V lookup: CDR1 LGHNA, CDR2 YNFKEQ. CDR3 loop: CASSPGLAGPEALSGELFF. The CDR3 bases are TGTGCCAGCAGCCCGGGACTAGCGGGACCCGAGGCCCTCTCCGGGGAGCTGTTTTTT.

To note about this clone: This same CDR3 is encoded by further DNA sequences in the sample. The CDR3: CASRDSANYGYTF. Written as DNA, the CDR3 is TGTGCCAGCAGGGACAGCGCTAACTATGGCTACACCTTC. This chain links TRBV6-5 with TRBJ1-2; tentative D call: TRBD1 (6 bases). CDR1 and CDR2 from the germline V gene are MNHEY and SVGAGI. The CDR3 has 13 residues. V shed 6 bases and J shed 0 bases, with 8 bases lying between them.

CDR3 nucleotides: TGCGCCAGCAGCCAATGGTTGCGGGAAACAGATACGCAGTATTTT. It yields the protein CASSQWLRETDTQYF. The J gene is TRBJ2-3, the V gene TRBV4-1; tentatively, D is TRBD2 (6 bases). Trimming stripped 2 bases from V and 3 bases from J, with 12 bases between. Germline V gives CDR1 MGHRA, CDR2 YSYEKL. The length of the CDR3 is 15 residues.

The V and J genes are TRBV7-6 and TRBJ2-7; D is possibly TRBD1 or TRBD2 (5 bases each). V was trimmed by 5 bases and J by 3 bases, leaving 17 bases between them. Germline CDR1 SGHVS, CDR2 FNYEAQ. The CDR3 has 15 residues. This CDR3 reads CASSRSPLGDYEQYF. The DNA of the CDR3 is TGTGCCAGCAGCCGAAGTCCCCTGGGGGACTACGAGCAGTACTTC. The complete variable domain, with remaining parts taken from reference TRBV7-6 and TRBJ2-7, reads GAGVSQSPRYKVTKRGQDVALRCDPISGHVSLYWYRQALGQGPEFLTYFNYEAQQDKSGLPNDRFSAERPEGSISTLTIQRTEQRDSAMYRCASSRSPLGDYEQYFGPGTRLTVT.

Here the CDR3 DNA reads TGTGCCAGCAGTCCGACCCCTACGGCTTCTGGGGCCAACGTCCTGACTTTC. Translating it yields CASSPTPTASGANVLTF. The rearrangement uses TRBV4-2 and TRBJ2-6, with D uncertain. Germline CDR1 reads LGHNA; CDR2 reads YNFKEQ. The CDR3 length is 17 residues. The V and J ends lost 6 bases and 1 base respectively, with 16 bases between them.

The V and J genes are TRBV11-3 and TRBJ2-2; either TRBD1 or TRBD2 may fit D (5 bases each). The V gene lost 3 bases and the J gene lost 5 bases, with 13 bases spanning the gap. Per the germline V gene, CDR1 is SGHNT and CDR2 is YENEEA. The CDR3 runs to 15 residues. CDR3 residues: CASSLRQGRTGELFF. The CDR3 DNA sequence: TGTGCCAGCAGCTTGAGGCAGGGACGGACCGGGGAGCTGTTTTTT.

This clone appeared a few times. This chain joins TRBV19 and TRBJ1-5; D ambiguous. The CDR3 totals 15 residues. Trimming stripped 8 bases from V and 0 bases from J, with 14 bases between. Germline V gene sequence: CDR1 LNHDA, CDR2 SQIVND (reference sequence). The CDR3 reads CASRSVGNSNQPQHF. The CDR3 DNA reads TGTGCCAGTCGGAGTGTCGGCAATAGCAATCAGCCCCAGCATTTT.